Presented here are 8 T cell receptor beta chains from one specimen sequenced in a study of blood T cell repertoires in COVID-19 (dated by TCRdb to 2020 to 2022). Library generation was performed with the immunoSEQ multiplex PCR assay. TCRdb took over this immuneACCESS table, retaining in-frame rearrangements with V and J assigned. Such tables are incomplete; in checked studies, under half of the missing clones stem from an unresolved V gene, and the remainder is unexplained. Present in this sample are roughly 120,000 clones, roughly 80% of which were seen just once. Of the sample, roughly 2.6% is held by the ten largest clones. What was sequenced was peripheral blood. All receptors derive from a man aged 45-65 years with acute or convalescent COVID-19.

V is TRBV4-2 and J is TRBJ1-4; D not resolved. CDR3 length: 14 amino acids. Trimming removed 1 base from V and 7 bases from J, with 10 bases in between. CDR1 is LGHNA and CDR2 is YNFKEQ in the germline V gene. The CDR3: CASSQARRGEKLFF. In nucleotides, the CDR3 is TGTGCCAGCAGCCAAGCCCGAAGAGGTGAAAAACTGTTTTTT.

The chain employs TRBV7-3 and TRBJ2-7, with D possibly TRBD2 on 6 matching bases. Trimming shortened V by 6 bases and J by 5 bases, and 20 bases separated the two germline ends. Germline CDR1 is SGHTA and CDR2 is FQGTGA. The CDR3 spans 15 residues. The CDR3 reads CASSPPSGRLHEQYF. The CDR3 DNA follows: TGTGCCAGCAGTCCGCCAAGTGGGAGGCTACACGAGCAGTACTTC.

V usage is TRBV2 and J usage is TRBJ1-2; 8 bases align to TRBD1. The CDR3 totals 19 residues. Germline V CDR1 and CDR2: SNHLY, FYNNEI. V was clipped by 3 bases and J by 3 bases; unmatched bases: 18. CDR3 DNA: TGTGCCAGCAGTGAGAGTAATGAGGAGACAGGGGATGTGGACTATGGCTACACCTTC. Amino acids: CASSESNEETGDVDYGYTF.

CDR3 in amino acids: CASSVARGDSPLHF. CDR3 DNA sequence: TGTGCCAGCTCAGTCGCCCGGGGAGACTCACCCCTCCACTTT. The J gene is TRBJ1-6, the V gene TRBV18; no firm D call. Between the trimmed V and J ends, which lost 5 bases and 10 bases, there was a span of 15 bases. The CDR3 loop spans 14 amino acids. The germline V gene encodes CDR1 KGHSH and CDR2 LQKENI.

The V gene is TRBV2, the J gene TRBJ2-5; D uncertain. The CDR3 loop spans 15 amino acids. V was trimmed by 8 bases and J by 1 base, leaving 17 bases between them. Per germline, CDR1 SNHLY and CDR2 FYNNEI. Here the CDR3 DNA reads TGTGCCAGCGGCAAAAATGGGCTATCCCAAGAGACCCAGTACTTC. Translating gives CASGKNGLSQETQYF.

V and J are TRBV5-8 and TRBJ2-7, with D possibly TRBD2 on 5 matching bases. The CDR3 spans 14 residues. The V and J ends lost 0 bases and 2 bases respectively, with 9 bases between them. The germline gives CDR1 SGHTS, CDR2 YDEGEE. CDR3: CASSLVDWAYEQYF. CDR3 nucleotides: TGTGCCAGCAGCTTGGTGGACTGGGCCTACGAGCAGTACTTC. The whole variable domain, filled in from reference TRBV5-8 and TRBJ2-7, reads EAGVTQSPTHLIKTRGQQATLRCSPISGHTSVYWYQQALGLGLQFLLWYDEGEERNRGNFPPRFSGRQFPNYSSELNVNALELEDSALYLCASSLVDWAYEQYFGPGTRLTVT.

This clone has a handful of counts. The chain links TRBV13 to TRBJ1-6; TRBD1 aligns across 11 bases. The CDR3 length is 16 residues. After removal of 4 bases from V and 8 bases from J, the junction contained 7 bases not matched to a gene. Germline-derived CDR1 and CDR2 are PRHDT and FYEKMQ (reference sequence). The CDR3 protein is CASSSWTGGSDSPLHF. The CDR3 region has the DNA TGTGCCAGCAGCTCCTGGACAGGGGGCAGTGATTCACCCCTCCACTTT.

The chain uses TRBV5-1 and TRBJ2-5; 12 nucleotides agree with TRBD2. Germline CDR1 reads SGHRS; CDR2 reads YFSETQ. J lost 4 bases, V lost 0 bases, and 7 bases had no gene match. This CDR3 spans 17 amino acids. The CDR3 spells CASSLGLAGVEGETQYF. The CDR3 coding sequence is TGCGCCAGCAGCTTGGGACTAGCGGGAGTTGAGGGAGAGACCCAGTACTTC.